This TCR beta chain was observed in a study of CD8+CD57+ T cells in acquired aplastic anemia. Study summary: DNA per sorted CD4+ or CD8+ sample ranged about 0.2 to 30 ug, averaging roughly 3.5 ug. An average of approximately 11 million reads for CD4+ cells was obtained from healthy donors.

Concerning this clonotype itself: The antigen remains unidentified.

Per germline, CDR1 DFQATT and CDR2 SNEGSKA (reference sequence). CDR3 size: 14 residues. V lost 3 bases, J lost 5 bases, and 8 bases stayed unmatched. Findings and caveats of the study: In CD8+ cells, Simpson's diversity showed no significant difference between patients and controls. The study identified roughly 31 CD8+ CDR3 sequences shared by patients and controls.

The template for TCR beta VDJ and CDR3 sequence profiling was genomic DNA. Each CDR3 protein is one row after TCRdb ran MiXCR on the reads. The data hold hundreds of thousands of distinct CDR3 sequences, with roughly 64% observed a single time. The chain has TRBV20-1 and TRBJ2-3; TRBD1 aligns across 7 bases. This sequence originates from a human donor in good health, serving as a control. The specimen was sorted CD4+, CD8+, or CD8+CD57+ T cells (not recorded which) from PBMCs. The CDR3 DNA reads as TGCAGTGCTAGTGACAGGGTCGGCAGAGATACGCAGTATTTT. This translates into CSASDRVGRDTQYF.